This is a list of T cell receptor beta chains from one sample in a study of beta chain features in type 1 diabetes. Method: immunoSEQ multiplex PCR; TCRdb's copy keeps in-frame clones and lacks some. The table lists over 150,000 clones, around 8% of them singletons. The sequencing input was central memory CD4+ T cells from blood. These receptors all stem from a woman aged 40 to 50 with type 1 diabetes. The CDR3 runs from the conserved cysteine through the conserved F or W. D genes are given only for firm matches. Some rows mark clone size as missing; the rest say once, few, many or name a class of expanded clone.

J gene,V gene,clone size,D gene,CDR3 protein,CDR3 DNA
TRBJ2-3,TRBV6-6,few,.,CASTQTKDTQYF,TGTGCCAGCACCCAGACAAAGGATACGCAGTATTTT
TRBJ2-1,TRBV2,.,TRBD1,CASTVQGEGEQFF,TGTGCCAGCACAGTACAGGGGGAAGGTGAGCAGTTCTTC
TRBJ1-1,TRBV9,.,.,CASSVEQVRTEAFF,TGTGCCAGCAGCGTAGAACAGGTCCGCACTGAAGCTTTCTTT
TRBJ2-7,TRBV25-1,.,.,CASSVETGKQYF,TGTGCCAGCAGCGTCGAGACCGGGAAGCAGTACTTC
TRBJ2-7,TRBV29-1,few,.,CSVAPNLDYEQYF,TGCAGCGTTGCCCCTAATCTAGACTACGAGCAGTACTTC
TRBJ2-1,TRBV5-8,.,.,CASSLGANNEQFF,TGTGCCAGCAGCTTGGGGGCCAACAATGAGCAGTTCTTC
TRBJ2-1,TRBV5-4,.,.,CASSLGRSNEQFF,TGTGCCAGCAGCTTGGGACGGAGCAATGAGCAGTTCTTC
TRBJ2-1,TRBV7-8,many,TRBD1,CASSLTGSSAHNEQFF,TGTGCCAGCAGCCTGACAGGGAGTTCCGCTCACAATGAGCAGTTCTTC
TRBJ1-4,TRBV6-1,few,.,CASSELQGEKLFF,TGTGCCAGCAGTGAATTACAGGGTGAAAAACTGTTTTTT
TRBJ2-7,TRBV2,.,.,CASRQGYEQYF,TGTGCCAGCAGGCAGGGCTACGAGCAGTACTTC
TRBJ2-2,TRBV7-2,many,TRBD1,CASSPGQGGSGELFF,TGTGCCAGCAGCCCCGGACAGGGCGGCTCCGGGGAGCTGTTTTTT
TRBJ2-3,TRBV4-1,few,.,CASSPLGASSTDTQYF,TGCGCCAGCAGCCCCTTGGGGGCCTCTAGCACAGATACGCAGTATTTT
TRBJ2-5,TRBV5-1,few,TRBD1,CASRLDREETQYF,TGCGCCAGCAGGCTGGACAGGGAGGAGACCCAGTACTTC
TRBJ1-1,TRBV7-3,.,.,CASSLTGAGAEAFF,TGTGCCAGCAGCTTAACAGGGGCGGGGGCTGAAGCTTTCTTT
TRBJ1-2,TRBV4-3,few,.,CASSQDHRGNYGYTF,TGCGCCAGCAGCCAAGATCATCGGGGAAACTATGGCTACACCTTC
TRBJ1-4,TRBV15,.,.,CATSRDRGEKLFF,TGTGCCACCAGCAGAGATCGGGGTGAAAAACTGTTTTTT
TRBJ2-1,TRBV13,.,TRBD2,CASSTAIAGGPHNEQFF,TGTGCCAGCAGCACAGCAATAGCGGGAGGGCCCCACAATGAGCAGTTCTTC
TRBJ2-3,TRBV13,.,TRBD1,CASSLSGQGGDTQYF,TGTGCCAGCAGCTTATCGGGACAGGGCGGAGATACGCAGTATTTT
TRBJ2-2,TRBV5-1,.,.,CASSLRHGGELFF,TGCGCCAGCAGCTTGAGACACGGCGGGGAGCTGTTTTTT
TRBJ1-2,TRBV5-4,.,TRBD1,CASSLGQGSYGYTF,TGTGCCAGCAGCTTGGGACAGGGATCCTATGGCTACACCTTC
TRBJ2-1,TRBV7-8,.,TRBD1,CASSLGQGGWFF,TGTGCCAGCAGCCTTGGACAGGGGGGCTGGTTCTTC
TRBJ1-2,TRBV5-1,.,.,CASSLVAVNYGYTF,TGCGCCAGCAGCTTGGTCGCGGTTAACTATGGCTACACCTTC
TRBJ1-1,TRBV7-2,.,.,CASLTRRANTEAFF,TGTGCCAGCCTCACTAGGCGAGCGAACACTGAAGCTTTCTTT
TRBJ1-2,TRBV27,.,TRBD1,CASRRDRASGGYTF,TGTGCCAGCAGGCGGGACAGGGCCTCGGGTGGCTACACCTTC
TRBJ2-1,TRBV7-9,few,TRBD2,CASSLAAGVRYNEQFF,TGTGCCAGCAGCTTAGCTGCGGGAGTGAGGTACAATGAGCAGTTCTTC
TRBJ1-1,TRBV10-3,.,TRBD1,CAIRGQGEGMNTEAFF,TGTGCCATCAGGGGACAGGGAGAGGGAATGAACACTGAAGCTTTCTTT
TRBJ2-5,TRBV11-2,.,TRBD2,CASSLASGGETQYF,TGTGCCAGCAGCTTAGCGAGCGGGGGGGAGACCCAGTACTTC
TRBJ1-4,TRBV5-4,many,TRBD1,CASSENRGLNEKLFF,TGTGCCAGCAGCGAGAACAGGGGGCTAAATGAAAAACTGTTTTTT
TRBJ1-2,TRBV30,.,.,CAWSLRTDYGYTF,TGTGCCTGGAGTCTTCGGACAGACTATGGCTACACCTTC
TRBJ1-5,TRBV7-2,few,.,CASSLGAAEPQHF,TGTGCCAGCAGCTTAGGAGCGGCCGAGCCCCAGCATTTT
TRBJ2-3,TRBV18,few,TRBD2,CASSSRAGKEADTQYF,TGTGCCAGCTCATCGCGAGCGGGAAAGGAAGCAGATACGCAGTATTTT
TRBJ2-7,TRBV6-5,.,.,CASSYSRRRVAYEQYF,TGTGCCAGCAGTTACTCGAGGCGCAGGGTGGCCTACGAGCAGTACTTC
TRBJ2-7,TRBV4-3,.,TRBD1,CASSPSAGQGQLYEQYF,TGCGCCAGCAGCCCTAGCGCGGGACAGGGACAACTTTACGAGCAGTACTTC
TRBJ1-1,TRBV29-1,few,.,CSVGSQGYTEAFF,TGCAGCGTCGGATCACAGGGATATACTGAAGCTTTCTTT
TRBJ2-7,TRBV2,few,TRBD2,CASSPGLAGVGEQYF,TGTGCCAGCAGTCCAGGACTAGCGGGAGTCGGCGAGCAGTACTTC
TRBJ2-6,TRBV7-3,few,TRBD1,CASSRTGGLGSGANVLTF,TGTGCCAGCAGCAGAACAGGGGGCCTAGGCTCTGGGGCCAACGTCCTGACTTTC
TRBJ2-5,TRBV25-1,many,TRBD2,CASSRTSSETQYF,TGTGCCAGCAGCCGGACTAGCTCAGAGACCCAGTACTTC